The 29 T cell receptor beta chains listed next were all sequenced from one sample in a study of T cells in tuberculosis. Generated by immunoSEQ multiplex PCR, the TCRdb table keeps only in-frame clones and is missing some. The sample gives around 33,000 clones, around 90% of which show up once; about 7.8% is in the top ten. The sample consisted of PBMCs. These receptors all come from a donor between 10 and 29 years old with latent tuberculosis or without tuberculosis infection. Some clones in this sample may be carry-over from other donors' samples.

This clone was detected once. V usage is TRBV5-1 and J usage is TRBJ1-1, with D uncertain. Germline lookup yields CDR1 SGHRS and CDR2 YFSETQ. The CDR3 has 14 amino acids. Trimming removed 1 base at V and 6 bases at J, with 13 bases between. CDR3 sequence reads: CASSLKTIGAEAFF. Here the CDR3 DNA reads TGCGCCAGCAGCTTGAAGACTATCGGAGCTGAAGCTTTCTTT.

This clone was recorded only once. The chain employs TRBV5-1 and TRBJ2-2; D remains ambiguous. Germline V gene sequence: CDR1 SGHRS, CDR2 YFSETQ. The CDR3 contains 15 residues. Trimming removed 2 bases from V and 4 bases from J, with 12 bases in between. In DNA, the CDR3 is TGCGCCAGCAGCTTTGACACACCCGGCACCGGGGAGCTGTTTTTT. Encoded protein: CASSFDTPGTGELFF.

V usage is TRBV5-1 and J usage is TRBJ1-1, with 9 bases that match TRBD1. CDR1 and CDR2 from the germline V gene are SGHRS and YFSETQ. CDR3 length: 15 residues. V lost 0 bases, J lost 6 bases, and 6 bases stayed unmatched. The DNA for the CDR3 is TGCGCCAGCAGCTTGGGGGACAGGGAGTTCCCTGAAGCTTTCTTT. This codes for CASSLGDREFPEAFF. Supplemented by reference TRBV5-1 and TRBJ1-1, the full variable domain reads KAGVTQTPRYLIKTRGQQVTLSCSPISGHRSVSWYQQTPGQGLQFLFEYFSETQRNKGNFPGRFSGRQFSNSRSEMNVSTLELGDSALYLCASSLGDREFPEAFFGQGTRLTVV.

This clone was seen a single time. This sequence joins TRBV12-5 and TRBJ2-1; a possible D gene is TRBD2 (5 bases). The CDR3 extends over 13 amino acids. Trimming cost V 0 bases and J 8 bases, with 8 bases left between them. Germline-derived CDR1 and CDR2 are LGHNT and FRNRAP. The CDR3 reads CASGLVRGHEQFF. CDR3 sequence (DNA): TGTGCTAGTGGTTTGGTAAGAGGGCATGAGCAGTTCTTC.

V and J are TRBV2 and TRBJ2-7; the D gene is possibly TRBD1 (6 bases). This CDR3 contains 14 residues. Trimming stripped 6 bases from V and 3 bases from J, with 15 bases between. Germline V gene data show CDR1 as SNHLY and CDR2 as FYNNEI. DNA for the CDR3: TGTGCCAGCAGCGGACCGGGACACCTCTACGAGCAGTACTTC. Protein product: CASSGPGHLYEQYF.

The chain recombines TRBV4-1 with TRBJ1-4; D remains ambiguous. Looked up from germline, CDR1 is MGHRA and CDR2 is YSYEKL. There are 15 residues in the CDR3. V was pared by 1 base and J by 3 bases, with 9 bases between. The CDR3 protein is CASSQVNSANEKLFF. CDR3 bases: TGCGCCAGCAGCCAAGTGAACAGTGCTAATGAAAAACTGTTTTTT.

The CDR3 DNA reads TGTGCCAGCATCGGGGGCCTAGTAGCGGGAGTTAATCACAATGAGCAGTTCTTC. It is translated as CASIGGLVAGVNHNEQFF. V is TRBV7-9 and J is TRBJ2-1; 9 bases match TRBD2. Germline loops: CDR1 SEHNR, CDR2 FQNEAQ (reference sequence). The V segment lost 7 bases and the J segment 5 bases; nucleotides outside the gene matches: 18. The CDR3 totals 18 residues.

This chain joins TRBV7-5 and TRBJ2-7; the table gives TRBD1 as D, unverified against the DNA. TRBV7-5 is recorded as a pseudogene. This CDR3 has 14 amino acids. The CDR3 nucleotides read TGTGCCAGAAGCACTCCGGGACAGGCTTACGAGCAGTACTTC. It codes for CARSTPGQAYEQYF.

The CDR3 is CAISEGTGDIYGYTF. The CDR3, as DNA: TGTGCCATCAGTGAAGGGACAGGGGATATCTATGGCTACACCTTC. The chain combines TRBV10-3 with TRBJ1-2; 10 bases are a match to TRBD1. Germline loops: CDR1 ENHRY, CDR2 SYGVKD. V dropped 3 bases and J dropped 4; count of bases not matched to a gene: 5. CDR3 length: 15 residues.

This clone was seen a single time. The V and J genes are TRBV6-1 and TRBJ2-1, with D tentatively TRBD1 (6 bases). Trimming left V 2 bases short and J 0 bases short, with 11 bases between. The CDR3 loop spans 16 amino acids. Per germline, CDR1 MNHNS and CDR2 SASEGT. The CDR3 spells CASSERLRGSYNEQFF. The CDR3 DNA follows: TGTGCCAGCAGTGAAAGGCTCAGGGGCTCCTACAATGAGCAGTTCTTC.

The V and J genes are TRBV25-1 and TRBJ1-2; the D gene is possibly TRBD1 (6 bases). The CDR3 is 14 amino acids. V gave up 3 bases and J gave up 7 bases, with 15 bases separating them. Germline CDR1 is MGHDK and CDR2 is SYGVNS. DNA of the CDR3: TGTGCCAGCAGTGAGGGGGCGGGGGGCGGTGGCTACACCTTC. This encodes CASSEGAGGGGYTF.

The chain recombines TRBV5-1 with TRBJ2-6; the match to TRBD2 covers 7 bases. Trimming at V came to 7 bases and at J to 0 bases, leaving 7 bases not matched to a gene. Germline V CDR1 and CDR2: SGHRS, YFSETQ. The CDR3 extends over 16 amino acids. CDR3 protein: CASGEGTNSGANVLTF. The CDR3, as DNA: TGCGCCAGCGGGGAGGGGACGAACTCTGGGGCCAACGTCCTGACTTTC.

The V and J genes are TRBV5-1 and TRBJ2-1; 9 nucleotides align to TRBD2. The CDR3 runs to 17 residues. Germline V lookup: CDR1 SGHRS, CDR2 YFSETQ. The junction had 12 bases not matched to a gene; V was cut back by 0 bases and J by 8 bases. The DNA for the CDR3 is TGCGCCAGCAGCTTGGAGCTAGCGGGAAACGGGCTTTATGAGCAGTTCTTC. Translated: CASSLELAGNGLYEQFF. Combining the CDR3 with reference TRBV5-1 and TRBJ2-1 gives the whole variable domain KAGVTQTPRYLIKTRGQQVTLSCSPISGHRSVSWYQQTPGQGLQFLFEYFSETQRNKGNFPGRFSGRQFSNSRSEMNVSTLELGDSALYLCASSLELAGNGLYEQFFGPGTRLTVL.

The chain has TRBV2 and TRBJ2-5, with TRBD2 as a possible D gene (6 bases). CDR1 is SNHLY, CDR2 FYNNEI, per germline. Deletions cut 1 base from V and 5 bases from J, with 8 bases between. CDR3 size: 13 residues. As DNA, the CDR3 is TGTGCCAGCAGTGAAGTTCGGGGGGAGACCCAGTACTTC. Translated, it gives CASSEVRGETQYF.

The chain combines TRBV29-1 with TRBJ1-4; 9 bases match TRBD1. Germline CDR1 reads SQVTM; CDR2 reads ANQGSEA. The CDR3 runs to 15 residues. V trimming: 6 bases; J trimming: 7 bases; junction bases outside the gene matches: 12. The CDR3 DNA is TGCAGCGTCGTCCCGGGACAGGGACAGGGTGAAAAACTGTTTTTT. Its translation is CSVVPGQGQGEKLFF.

This chain connects TRBV11-2 to TRBJ1-1; unclear D gene. CDR1 is SGHAT and CDR2 is FQNNGV in the germline V gene. This CDR3 contains 13 residues. V shed 2 bases and J shed 7 bases, with 11 bases lying between them. The CDR3 sequence is CASSLSRHDEAFF. The CDR3 coding sequence is TGTGCCAGCAGCTTAAGTAGACATGATGAAGCTTTCTTT.

The chain is built from TRBV5-5 and TRBJ2-1; 7 positions match TRBD2. The CDR3 is 14 residues long. Germline V CDR1 and CDR2: SGHKS, YYEKEE (reference sequence). Trimming removed 1 base from V and 6 bases from J; junction bases left unmatched: 4. The CDR3, as DNA: TGTGCCAGCAGCTTGAGGACTAGGTCCAATGAGCAGTTCTTC. Translated, it gives CASSLRTRSNEQFF.

This clone was seen only once. This chain joins TRBV2 and TRBJ2-3; TRBD2 matches 10 bases. Germline V gene lookup returns CDR1 SNHLY and CDR2 FYNNEI. CDR3 length: 14 amino acids. Trimming at V came to 7 bases and at J to 3 bases, leaving 4 bases not matched to a gene. CDR3 sequence reads: CASIQGLATDTQYF. DNA of the CDR3: TGTGCCAGCATACAGGGACTAGCGACAGATACGCAGTATTTT.

This chain uses TRBV19 with TRBJ1-2; possibly TRBD1 for D (6 bases). Trimming removed 4 bases at V and 5 bases at J, with 14 bases between. CDR3 size: 14 residues. Germline V gives CDR1 LNHDA, CDR2 SQIVND (reference sequence). The CDR3, as DNA: TGTGCCAGTAGTAGCTACAGGGATTGGTATGGCTACACCTTC. It yields the protein CASSSYRDWYGYTF.

The gene calls are TRBV2 and TRBJ2-5, with TRBD2 as a possible D gene (6 bases). Trimming took 4 bases from V and 7 from J, leaving 19 bases between them. CDR1 is SNHLY and CDR2 is FYNNEI in the germline V gene. This CDR3 has 15 residues. CDR3 sequence reads: CASSGTLWGVGTQYF. CDR3 bases: TGTGCCAGCAGTGGAACCCTGTGGGGGGTAGGGACCCAGTACTTC.

The chain has TRBV19 and TRBJ1-1; possibly TRBD1 for D (5 bases). This CDR3 is built from 14 residues. The V and J ends lost 5 bases and 4 bases respectively, with 14 bases between them. Germline values: CDR1 LNHDA, CDR2 SQIVND (reference sequence). CDR3 protein: CASSLGGVSTEAFF. In DNA form, the CDR3 reads TGTGCCAGTAGTCTCGGGGGGGTAAGCACTGAAGCTTTCTTT.

The chain joins TRBV11-2 to TRBJ2-2, with D possibly TRBD2 on 7 matching bases. Germline assignment: CDR1 SGHAT and CDR2 FQNNGV. The CDR3 is made up of 15 amino acids. V was trimmed by 3 bases and J by 3 bases, leaving 11 bases between them. The CDR3 nucleotides read TGTGCCAGCAGCTTGCGGGGGCGAGACACCGGGGAGCTGTTTTTT. Amino acids: CASSLRGRDTGELFF.

J is TRBJ2-5 and V is TRBV28; TRBD2 might be the D (5 bases). Trimming cost V 5 bases and J 0 bases, with 10 bases left between them. Germline CDR1 is MDHEN and CDR2 is SYDVKM. The CDR3 has 14 residues. This CDR3 is CASSKEEYQETQYF. As DNA, the CDR3 is TGTGCCAGCAGTAAGGAGGAGTACCAAGAGACCCAGTACTTC.

This clone appeared a few times. The chain couples TRBV7-9 to TRBJ1-2, with D unresolved. The V and J ends lost 3 bases and 0 bases respectively, with 5 bases between them. The CDR3 runs 13 residues. Germline values: CDR1 SEHNR, CDR2 FQNEAQ (reference sequence). In DNA form, the CDR3 reads TGTGCCAGCAGCTTGGGAGCTAACTATGGCTACACCTTC. Translating it yields CASSLGANYGYTF.

The V gene is TRBV30, the J gene TRBJ1-5; D is ambiguous. The length of the CDR3 is 14 residues. Trimming took off 0 bases at V and 3 bases at J, with 9 bases between the two ends. Germline-derived CDR1 and CDR2 are GTSNPN and SVGIG (reference sequence). Here the CDR3 reads CAWSVGGNNQPQHF. The CDR3 region has the DNA TGTGCCTGGAGTGTAGGAGGAAACAATCAGCCCCAGCATTTT.

The V call is TRBV30, the J call TRBJ1-4; D might be TRBD1 (6 bases). Trimming removed 2 bases at V and 4 bases at J, with 14 bases between. The length of the CDR3 is 15 residues. Germline V gene data show CDR1 as GTSNPN and CDR2 as SVGIG (reference sequence). The chain's CDR3 is CAWSMEGGGNEKLFF. As DNA, the CDR3 is TGTGCCTGGAGTATGGAAGGGGGTGGTAATGAAAAACTGTTTTTT.

The chain carries TRBV4-1 and TRBJ1-3, with TRBD1 identical over 8 bases. Trimming at V came to 5 bases and at J to 7 bases, leaving 10 bases not matched to a gene. This CDR3 has 15 residues. Germline CDR1 reads MGHRA; CDR2 reads YSYEKL. The CDR3 DNA reads as TGCGCCAGCAGCTCCGACAGGGGCTGGCGGAACACCATATATTTT. Amino acid sequence: CASSSDRGWRNTIYF.

The chain recombines TRBV6-5 with TRBJ1-6; D is undetermined. CDR1 MNHEY and CDR2 SVGAGI come from the germline V gene. This CDR3 region has 14 residues. Trimming shortened V by 3 bases and J by 10 bases, and 13 bases separated the two germline ends. CDR3 residues: CASSYHILNSPLHF. CDR3 DNA sequence: TGTGCCAGCAGTTATCACATATTAAACTCACCCCTCCACTTT.

This clone has a handful of counts. DNA of the CDR3: TGTGCCAGCAGCCCTAGACGGGACACGAGCTATGGCTACACCTTC. It encodes CASSPRRDTSYGYTF. V and J are TRBV7-8 and TRBJ1-2, with D possibly TRBD1 on 6 matching bases. V lost 5 bases to trimming and J lost 4 bases, with 17 bases between them. From germline, CDR1 is SGHVS and CDR2 FQNEAQ. This CDR3 region has 15 residues.